These 17 T cell receptor beta chains were sequenced from one sample in a study of cytotoxic CD8 clonotypes in ibrutinib-treated CLL. Clones were read by immunoSEQ multiplex PCR, and TCRdb kept only the in-frame ones, dropping some. The sample lists 160,000 or so clones, under 90% occurring once. The sequenced sample was PBMCs, obtained after 24 months of ibrutinib treatment. Receptors were obtained from a human donor with chronic lymphocytic leukemia.

This clone has a single count. The CDR3 loop reads CASSNGQVGNTEAFF. In DNA form, the CDR3 reads TGTGCCAGCAGTAACGGACAGGTGGGAAATACTGAAGCTTTCTTT. The chain employs TRBV6-5 and TRBJ1-1; 7 bases line up with TRBD1. Germline CDR1 reads MNHEY; CDR2 reads SVGAGI. V shed 5 bases, J shed 5 bases, and the junction held 11 bases outside the gene matches. The CDR3 contains 15 residues.

The rearrangement joins TRBV6-1 to TRBJ2-7; 11 positions match TRBD2. V shed 6 bases and J 10 bases; nucleotides not matched to a gene: 8. This CDR3 has 13 amino acids. The germline CDR1 and CDR2 sequences are MNHNS and SASEGT. The CDR3 region has the DNA TGTGCCAGCAGGGAACTAGCGGGAGTGGAACAGTACTTC. It yields the protein CASRELAGVEQYF.

This clone came up a few times. This sequence joins TRBV30 and TRBJ1-1; D is undetermined. This CDR3 has 11 amino acids. The ends were cut back, 4 bases at V and 7 bases at J, with 10 bases in the middle. Germline values: CDR1 GTSNPN, CDR2 SVGIG (reference sequence). The CDR3 DNA sequence: TGTGCCTGGAATCGGCCTGTTGAAGCTTTCTTT. This gives the protein CAWNRPVEAFF.

CDR3 DNA: TGTGCCAGCAGTCTAGGGGGGCACTATGGCTACACCTTC. Protein sequence: CASSLGGHYGYTF. V gene TRBV27 combines with J gene TRBJ1-2, with a weak D call TRBD1 (6 bases). The V and J ends lost 5 bases and 3 bases respectively, with 10 bases between them. This CDR3 is 13 amino acids long. Germline CDR1 is MNHEY and CDR2 is SMNVEV (reference sequence).

V is TRBV25-1 and J is TRBJ2-3; D is ambiguous. Germline CDR1 reads MGHDK; CDR2 reads SYGVNS. There are 14 residues in the CDR3. Between the trimmed V and J ends, which lost 3 bases and 6 bases, there was a span of 13 bases. Here the CDR3 DNA reads TGTGCCAGCAGTGATCCCAGTTTAGTCGATACGCAGTATTTT. Protein: CASSDPSLVDTQYF.

This chain connects TRBV7-8 to TRBJ1-1; maybe TRBD1 (5 bases). The CDR3 is made up of 15 amino acids. Germline values: CDR1 SGHVS, CDR2 FQNEAQ. Trimming removed 4 bases at V and 2 bases at J, with 14 bases between. The CDR3 region has the DNA TGTGCCAGCAGCTCCAGGGTTAACCTTAACACTGAAGCTTTCTTT. Protein: CASSSRVNLNTEAFF.

This clone was counted a single time. The chain joins TRBV27 to TRBJ1-2; a weak D match, TRBD1 (5 bases). Trimming stripped 6 bases from V and 7 bases from J, with 18 bases between. The V gene's germline CDR1 is MNHEY and CDR2 SMNVEV (reference sequence). The CDR3 extends over 14 amino acids. The CDR3 sequence: CASRRGDPALGYTF. The DNA for the CDR3 is TGTGCCAGCAGGCGGGGGGACCCCGCGCTTGGCTACACCTTC.

The V call is TRBV6-5, the J call TRBJ1-2, with TRBD1 identical over 8 bases. The CDR3 is 13 residues long. Germline CDR1 reads MNHEY; CDR2 reads SVGAGI. After removal of 3 bases from V and 8 bases from J, the junction contained 5 bases not matched to a gene. This CDR3 reads CASSYTGGRGYTF. In DNA, the CDR3 is TGTGCCAGCAGTTATACAGGGGGACGAGGCTACACCTTC.

V and J are TRBV7-2 and TRBJ2-1, with TRBD2 identical over 10 bases. Germline CDR1 is SGHTA and CDR2 is FQGNSA. The CDR3 runs 15 residues. With 3 bases clipped from V and 11 bases from J, the junction kept 10 bases outside the gene matches. The CDR3 reads CASSFTPGTSAQQFF. The CDR3 coding sequence is TGTGCCAGCAGCTTTACCCCCGGGACTAGCGCCCAGCAGTTCTTC.

About this clone: One junction end does not reproduce the germline sequence, and a read error may be involved. This chain connects TRBV7-7 to TRBJ2-1; 8 nucleotides agree with TRBD2. The CDR3 is 15 residues long. CDR1 and CDR2 (germline): SSHAT, FNYEAQ (reference sequence). CDR3 protein: CASSFRAGVISEQFF. In nucleotides, the CDR3 is TGTGCTAGCAGCTTTCGAGCGGGGGTAATTAGTGAGCAGTTCTTC.

The chain carries TRBV27 and TRBJ2-7; 8 bases match TRBD2. There are 14 residues in the CDR3. V shed 3 bases, J shed 6 bases, and the junction held 7 bases outside the gene matches. CDR1 is MNHEY and CDR2 is SMNVEV in the germline V gene (reference sequence). The CDR3 bases are TGTGCCAGCAGTTTCTCCGGGACTAGTCCCGAGCAGTACTTC. It is translated as CASSFSGTSPEQYF.

The chain carries TRBV10-3 and TRBJ1-1, with TRBD1 matching 11 bases. V lost 6 bases and J lost 5; bases outside the gene matches: 5. CDR3 length: 14 amino acids. Germline V gives CDR1 ENHRY, CDR2 SYGVKD. DNA for the CDR3: TGTGCCATCAGCGGGACAGGGGGACGGACTGAAGCTTTCTTT. Translating it yields CAISGTGGRTEAFF.

This sequence joins TRBV5-1 and TRBJ2-5; the match to TRBD1 covers 8 bases. The V gene end was trimmed by 2 bases and the J gene end by 4 bases; junction bases not matched to a gene: 4. The CDR3 loop spans 14 amino acids. CDR1 SGHRS and CDR2 YFSETQ come from the germline V gene. CDR3 sequence: CASSFQGALETQYF. DNA for the CDR3: TGCGCCAGCAGCTTCCAGGGGGCTTTAGAGACCCAGTACTTC.

The rearrangement links TRBV4-2 to TRBJ2-3, with 9 bases lining up with TRBD1. The CDR3 length is 16 residues. V was clipped by 0 bases and J by 2 bases; unmatched bases: 3. The germline V gene encodes CDR1 LGHNA and CDR2 YNFKEQ. CDR3 loop: CASSQDRTGVTDTQYF. In DNA form, the CDR3 reads TGTGCCAGCAGCCAAGATCGGACAGGGGTCACAGATACGCAGTATTTT.

The V call is TRBV28, the J call TRBJ1-5; 7 bases agree with TRBD1. CDR1 MDHEN and CDR2 SYDVKM come from the germline V gene. CDR3 length: 20 amino acids. V lost 3 bases, J lost 5 bases, and 22 bases stayed unmatched. The CDR3 DNA is TGTGCCAGCAGTTTGAATTTAGGGCAGTCCATCCCAAGGGGGCATCAGCCCCAGCATTTT. It yields the protein CASSLNLGQSIPRGHQPQHF.

The genes are TRBV7-3 and TRBJ2-3; TRBD2 matches at 8 bases. The V gene's germline CDR1 is SGHTA and CDR2 FQGTGA. CDR3 length: 18 amino acids. Trimming cost V 3 bases and J 0 bases; bases outside gene matches: 11. The CDR3 nucleotides read TGTGCCAGCAGCTTTCCTCCCCGCGGGGGGCCTAGCACAGATACGCAGTATTTT. Translation: CASSFPPRGGPSTDTQYF.

The count of this clone is one. The chain carries TRBV30 and TRBJ2-2; 10 bases are shared with TRBD2. The germline CDR1 and CDR2 sequences are GTSNPN and SVGIG (reference sequence). The CDR3 length is 17 residues. The ends lost 1 base at V and 2 bases at J; junction bases unmatched: 7. In DNA, the CDR3 is TGTGCCTGGAGTGGTGTGACTAGCGGGTTCAACACCGGGGAGCTGTTTTTT. Residues: CAWSGVTSGFNTGELFF.